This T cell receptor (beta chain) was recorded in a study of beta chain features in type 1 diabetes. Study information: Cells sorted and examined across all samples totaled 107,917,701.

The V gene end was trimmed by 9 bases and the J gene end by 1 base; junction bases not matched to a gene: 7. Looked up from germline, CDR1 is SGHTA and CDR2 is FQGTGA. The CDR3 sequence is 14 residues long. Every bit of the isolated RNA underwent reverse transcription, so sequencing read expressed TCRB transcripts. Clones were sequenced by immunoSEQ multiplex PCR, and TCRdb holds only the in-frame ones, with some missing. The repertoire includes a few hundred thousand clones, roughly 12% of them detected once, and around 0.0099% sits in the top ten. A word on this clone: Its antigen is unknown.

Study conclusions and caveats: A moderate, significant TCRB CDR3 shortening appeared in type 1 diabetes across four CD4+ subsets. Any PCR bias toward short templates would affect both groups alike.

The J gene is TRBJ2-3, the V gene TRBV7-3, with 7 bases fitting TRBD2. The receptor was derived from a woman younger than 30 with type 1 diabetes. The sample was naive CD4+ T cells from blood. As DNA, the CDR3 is TGTGCCAGTTCCCTCCTAGCGGGCACAGATACGCAGTATTTT. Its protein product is CASSLLAGTDTQYF.